This TCR beta chain is drawn from a study of T cell changes during pregnancy in multiple sclerosis. J gave up 6 bases and V 5 bases, and 0 bases lay outside the gene matches. The CDR3 consists of 12 residues. The assay was immunoSEQ multiplex PCR, and TCRdb's table has in-frame clones only and misses some. The repertoire holds tens of thousands of clones, 90% to 95% seen once, with about 2.5% in the top ten. The sequencing here drew on peripheral blood, taken in the second trimester of pregnancy. This sequence joins TRBV5-3 and TRBJ2-2, with 8 bases matching TRBD1. TRBV5-3 is placed among ORFs of uncertain function. This sequence originates from a female donor with multiple sclerosis, enrolled in a pregnancy study. This CDR3 reads CARRDRAGELFF. CDR3 DNA: TGTGCCAGAAGGGACAGGGCCGGGGAGCTGTTTTTT.